These T cell receptor beta chains were read from a single sample in a study of cytomegalovirus exposure and HLA in healthy donors. Only in-frame clones appear in the TCRdb table, and some are missing; sequencing was by immunoSEQ multiplex PCR. Counted here are around 200,000 clones, 77% occurring once; the ten biggest clones make up approximately 2.6%. Source material: PBMCs. The receptors here all came from a woman between 55 and 75 years old in good health and CMV-seropositive. Each CDR3 is given without its conserved first and last residue.

v_call: TRBV5-4
cdr3_aa: ASSLDRSSETQY

v_call: TRBV7-9
cdr3_aa: ASSRSGYGQY

v_call: TRBV5-1
cdr3_aa: ASSLEGGTGNTIY

v_call: TRBV5-1
cdr3_aa: ASSLMQGSYEQY

v_call: TRBV28
cdr3_aa: ASRWDRDNYGYT

v_call: TRBV27
cdr3_aa: ASSTRQGIGEAF

v_call: TRBV9
cdr3_aa: ASSAEGTGAQPQH

v_call: TRBV27
cdr3_aa: ASRTGVSYGYT

v_call: TRBV30
cdr3_aa: ASTLWAGNTEAF

v_call: TRBV4-1
cdr3_aa: ASSQEYALKGAGYT

v_call: TRBV5-1
cdr3_aa: ASSLGADRPYGYT

v_call: TRBV6-4
cdr3_aa: ASSEAGERGYT

v_call: TRBV5-1
cdr3_aa: ASSPTLAVEGYNEQF

v_call: TRBV19
cdr3_aa: ASSIPGGVTADTQY

v_call: TRBV6-4
cdr3_aa: ASSALAGGPDTQY

v_call: TRBV29-1
cdr3_aa: SVTGLAGGNYEQF

v_call: TRBV19
cdr3_aa: ASSILAGGRNEQF

v_call: TRBV29-1
cdr3_aa: SAGWGPGYEQY

v_call: TRBV25-1
cdr3_aa: ASSGRERSPLH

v_call: TRBV19
cdr3_aa: ASRGAGFTDTQY

v_call: TRBV5-1
cdr3_aa: ASSPTPYTDTQY

v_call: TRBV28
cdr3_aa: ASGGAAGANVLT